Listed below are T cell receptor beta chains from one sample, sequenced in a study of PD-1 blockade in classical Hodgkin lymphoma. Generated by immunoSEQ multiplex PCR, the TCRdb table keeps only in-frame clones and is missing some. The table has approximately 9,300 clones, approximately 91% seen once. Input material: CD8+ T cells from blood. These receptor sequences come from a human donor with classical Hodgkin lymphoma. The CDR3 runs from the conserved cysteine through the conserved F or W. Each record gives: V gene, CDR3 protein.

v_gene: TRBV5-5
CDR3aa: CASSLGDSWADTQYF

v_gene: TRBV9
CDR3aa: CASSVVGLRYEQYF

v_gene: TRBV5-1
CDR3aa: CASSLTDSGANVLTF

v_gene: TRBV7-6
CDR3aa: CASSAGGNTEAFF

v_gene: TRBV6-6
CDR3aa: CASSQAGRVYGYTF

v_gene: TRBV19
CDR3aa: CASSGHIYNEQFF

v_gene: TRBV27
CDR3aa: CASSLIGYNEQFF

v_gene: TRBV28
CDR3aa: CASSLLIEGMNTEAFF

v_gene: TRBV6-6
CDR3aa: CASSYENRNQPQHF

v_gene: TRBV2
CDR3aa: CASTDRAYEQYF